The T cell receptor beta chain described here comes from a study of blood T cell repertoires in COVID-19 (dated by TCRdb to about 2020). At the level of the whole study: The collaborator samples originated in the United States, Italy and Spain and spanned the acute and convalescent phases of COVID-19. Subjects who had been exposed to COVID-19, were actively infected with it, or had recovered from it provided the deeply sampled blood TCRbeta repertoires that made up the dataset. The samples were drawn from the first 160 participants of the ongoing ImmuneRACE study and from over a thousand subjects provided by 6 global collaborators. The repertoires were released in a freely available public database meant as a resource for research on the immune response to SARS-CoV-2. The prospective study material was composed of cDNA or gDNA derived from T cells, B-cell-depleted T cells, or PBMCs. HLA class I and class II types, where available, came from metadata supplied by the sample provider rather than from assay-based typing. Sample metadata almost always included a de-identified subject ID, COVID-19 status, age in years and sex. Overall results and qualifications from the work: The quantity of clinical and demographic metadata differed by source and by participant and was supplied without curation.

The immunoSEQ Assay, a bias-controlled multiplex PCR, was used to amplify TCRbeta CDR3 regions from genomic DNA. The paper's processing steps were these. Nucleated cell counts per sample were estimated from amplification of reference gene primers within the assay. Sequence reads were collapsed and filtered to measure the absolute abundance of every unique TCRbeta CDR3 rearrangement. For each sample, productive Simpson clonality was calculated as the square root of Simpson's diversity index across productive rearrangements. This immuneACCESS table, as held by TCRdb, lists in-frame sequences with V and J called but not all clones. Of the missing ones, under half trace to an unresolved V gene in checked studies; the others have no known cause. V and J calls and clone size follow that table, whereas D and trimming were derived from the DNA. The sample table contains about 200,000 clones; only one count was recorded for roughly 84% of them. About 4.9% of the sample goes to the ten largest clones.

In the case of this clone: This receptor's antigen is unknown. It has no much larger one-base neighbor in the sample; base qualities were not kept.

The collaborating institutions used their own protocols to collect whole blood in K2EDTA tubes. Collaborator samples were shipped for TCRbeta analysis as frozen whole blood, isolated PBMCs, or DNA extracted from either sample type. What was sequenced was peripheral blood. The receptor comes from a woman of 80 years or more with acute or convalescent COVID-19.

For the CDR3, the sequence is CASSWGDGIYSYEQYF. The DNA reads as follows: TGCGCCAGCAGCTGGGGGGACGGAATCTACTCCTACGAGCAGTACTTC. In this chain, TRBV5-1 is recombined with TRBJ2-7; the D region possibly corresponds to TRBD2 (6 bases align). From cysteine to phenylalanine, the CDR3 is 16 amino acids long. This entry keeps only the CDR3 DNA: 48 bases, framed from base 1. From the germline V gene, CDR1 is SGHRS and CDR2 is YFSETQ. V lost 3 bases and J lost 0 bases; the stretch between them is 16 bases long.